Presented here are 25 T cell receptor beta chains from one specimen sequenced in a study of T cells after posttransplantation cyclophosphamide. The naive gate required viable CD3+CD4+ or CD3+CD8+ cells with CCR7+CD45RA+CD45RO-CD95-CD27+CD28+ phenotype. The assay was immunoSEQ multiplex PCR, and TCRdb's table has in-frame clones only and misses some. The table shows around 20,000 clones, with nearly 99% occurring only once. Input material: naive CD4+ T cells sorted from PBMCs. The source of these receptors is a middle-aged man in good health, CMV-negative, and a related stem cell transplant donor.

The V gene is TRBV6-1, the J gene TRBJ2-7, with D perhaps matching TRBD1 (6 bases). Germline CDR1 reads MNHNS; CDR2 reads SASEGT. The V end lost 5 bases, the J end lost 0 bases, and 14 bases lay between the germline ends. The CDR3 loop spans 15 amino acids. CDR3: CASSPLTGSSYEQYF. CDR3 in DNA: TGTGCCAGCAGTCCTCTGACAGGTAGCTCCTACGAGCAGTACTTC.

This chain links TRBV7-8 with TRBJ1-4, with TRBD1 matching over 9 bases. The length of the CDR3 is 15 residues. CDR1 and CDR2 from the germline V gene are SGHVS and FQNEAQ. Losses at the gene ends were 3 bases for V and 6 bases for J; bases not matched to a gene: 5. This chain's CDR3 is CASSFLGTGHEKLFF. The CDR3 DNA follows: TGTGCCAGCAGCTTCTTAGGGACAGGGCATGAAAAACTGTTTTTT.

This clone has only one observation. The gene calls are TRBV5-1 and TRBJ1-1, with 8 bases matching TRBD1. V trimming: 1 base; J trimming: 3 bases; junction bases outside the gene matches: 8. The CDR3 runs 16 residues. CDR1 SGHRS and CDR2 YFSETQ come from the germline V gene. The CDR3 loop is CASSLQPRDRHTEAFF. In DNA form, the CDR3 reads TGCGCCAGCAGCTTGCAACCCCGGGACAGGCACACTGAAGCTTTCTTT.

The chain is built from TRBV9 and TRBJ2-5; possible D gene TRBD2, 6 bases. The V gene's germline CDR1 is SGDLS and CDR2 YYNGEE. This CDR3 is built from 14 residues. V was pared by 3 bases and J by 0 bases, with 9 bases between. The CDR3 loop reads CASSAGLHQETQYF. CDR3 bases: TGTGCCAGCAGCGCGGGACTCCACCAAGAGACCCAGTACTTC.

As regards this clone: At one end, the junction sequence differs from germline, possibly due to a read error. This rearrangement joins TRBV5-1 to TRBJ2-7; 8 bases match TRBD1. The germline gives CDR1 SGHRS, CDR2 YFSETQ. The CDR3 runs to 12 residues. The CDR3, as DNA: TGCGCCAGCAGCCCCCGGGGGACAGGCCTGAACTTC. As protein: CASSPRGTGLNF.

This chain joins TRBV7-8 and TRBJ2-3; 13 nucleotides match TRBD2. Per germline, CDR1 SGHVS and CDR2 FQNEAQ. This CDR3 has 16 amino acids. The J segment lost 2 bases and the V segment lost 5 bases, leaving 4 bases of the junction unmatched. The CDR3 region is CASSLGTSGITDTQYF. The CDR3 coding sequence is TGTGCCAGCAGCCTCGGGACTAGCGGGATCACAGATACGCAGTATTTT.

This chain connects TRBV18 to TRBJ1-5; perhaps TRBD1 as D (5 bases). This CDR3 has 15 amino acids. Germline CDR1 and CDR2: KGHSH and LQKENI. Deletions cut 3 bases from V and 4 bases from J, with 13 bases between. The CDR3 DNA reads as TGTGCCAGCTCACCGGGCAGGGCGGAAAATCAGCCCCAGCATTTT. Its protein product is CASSPGRAENQPQHF.

This chain links TRBV7-2 with TRBJ1-2, with TRBD1 as a possible D gene (5 bases). The CDR3 has 15 amino acids. V lost 4 bases and J 0 bases, leaving 12 bases between the germline ends. CDR1 and CDR2 from the germline V gene are SGHTA and FQGNSA. The CDR3 is CASSYLAGTNYGYTF. The CDR3 DNA follows: TGTGCCAGCAGCTATCTGGCAGGGACTAACTATGGCTACACCTTC.

The table lists this clone with a count of one. This chain links TRBV5-1 with TRBJ1-1; 8 nucleotides align to TRBD1. Germline assignment: CDR1 SGHRS and CDR2 YFSETQ. This CDR3 comprises 15 residues. Trimming removed 3 bases from V and 0 bases from J; junction bases left unmatched: 4. CDR3 coding DNA: TGCGCCAGCAGCTCAGGACAGGGATTGAACACTGAAGCTTTCTTT. This gives the protein CASSSGQGLNTEAFF.

The chain couples TRBV5-1 to TRBJ2-7; possible D gene TRBD2, 6 bases. CDR3 length: 15 amino acids. In germline, CDR1 is SGHRS, CDR2 YFSETQ. V lost 0 bases, J lost 5 bases, and 15 bases lay in between. This CDR3 is CASSLGDGRRDEQYF. The CDR3, as DNA: TGCGCCAGCAGCTTGGGGGACGGACGGAGGGACGAGCAGTACTTC.

This chain links TRBV25-1 with TRBJ1-3; 8 positions match TRBD1. Germline values: CDR1 MGHDK, CDR2 SYGVNS. V lost 8 bases and J lost 4; bases outside the gene matches: 10. The CDR3 runs 15 residues. CDR3 in DNA: TGTGCCAGCGGAGCCCAGGGGGCGCCCGGAAACACCATATATTTT. Residues: CASGAQGAPGNTIYF.

CDR3 sequence reads: CASRIAGPREGYTF. Written as DNA, the CDR3 is TGTGCCAGCAGAATCGCGGGTCCCCGGGAAGGCTACACCTTC. The V call is TRBV7-2, the J call TRBJ1-2; no clear D gene. Per germline, CDR1 SGHTA and CDR2 FQGNSA. V lost 6 bases and J 8 bases, leaving 19 bases between the germline ends. The CDR3 has 14 residues.

V is TRBV5-1 and J is TRBJ2-7; TRBD1 matches at 7 bases. V lost 3 bases and J lost 0; bases outside the gene matches: 3. Looked up from germline, CDR1 is SGHRS and CDR2 is YFSETQ. The CDR3 length is 14 residues. The DNA for the CDR3 is TGCGCCAGCAGCTCGGGACAGTCCTCCTACGAGCAGTACTTC. As protein: CASSSGQSSYEQYF. The whole variable domain, filled in from reference TRBV5-1 and TRBJ2-7, reads KAGVTQTPRYLIKTRGQQVTLSCSPISGHRSVSWYQQTPGQGLQFLFEYFSETQRNKGNFPGRFSGRQFSNSRSEMNVSTLELGDSALYLCASSSGQSSYEQYFGPGTRLTVT.

J is TRBJ2-2 and V is TRBV7-9; TRBD2 agrees at 10 bases. The junction had 10 bases not matched to a gene; V was cut back by 2 bases and J by 4 bases. CDR1 is SEHNR, CDR2 FQNEAQ, per germline (reference sequence). The CDR3 extends over 18 amino acids. The CDR3: CASSLSPSGRRVTGELFF. In DNA, the CDR3 is TGTGCCAGCAGCTTAAGTCCTAGCGGGAGAAGGGTCACCGGGGAGCTGTTTTTT.

The V gene is TRBV18, the J gene TRBJ2-7, with 8 bases that match TRBD1. CDR3 length: 17 amino acids. CDR1 and CDR2 from the germline V gene are KGHSH and LQKENI. Germline trimming cut 6 bases from V and 5 bases from J; bases unmatched to any gene: 18. The CDR3 here is CASSMNFIQTGEDEQYF. CDR3 nucleotide sequence: TGTGCCAGCTCTATGAACTTTATACAGACAGGGGAGGACGAGCAGTACTTC.

With regard to this clone: The junction shows a germline mismatch at one end, possibly a read error. The chain uses TRBV5-6 and TRBJ2-3; TRBD1 matches 10 bases. Germline CDR1 SGHDT, CDR2 YYEEEE. This CDR3 is built from 15 residues. For the CDR3, the DNA is TGTGCCAGCAGCTTTGGGACAGGGGCCACAGATATGCAGTATTTT. It encodes CASSFGTGATDMQYF.

The chain is built from TRBV5-4 and TRBJ1-5; D unresolved. This CDR3 is 12 amino acids long. Germline CDR1 reads SGHNT; CDR2 reads YYREEE (reference sequence). The V gene lost 0 bases and the J gene lost 6 bases, with 4 bases spanning the gap. DNA for the CDR3: TGTGCCAGCAGCTTGGACGGTCAGCCCCAGCATTTT. As protein: CASSLDGQPQHF.

V and J are TRBV2 and TRBJ1-5; 7 nucleotides match TRBD1. Germline CDR1 SNHLY, CDR2 FYNNEI. CDR3 length: 15 residues. J lost 3 bases, V lost 6 bases, and 8 bases had no gene match. This CDR3 reads CASRDFTGDNQPQHF. For the CDR3, the DNA is TGTGCCAGCAGAGACTTTACAGGGGACAATCAGCCCCAGCATTTT. Supplemented by reference TRBV2 and TRBJ1-5, the full variable domain reads EPEVTQTPSHQVTQMGQEVILRCVPISNHLYFYWYRQILGQKVEFLVSFYNNEISEKSEIFDDQFSVERPDGSNFTLKIRSTKLEDSAMYFCASRDFTGDNQPQHFGDGTRLSIL.

The gene calls are TRBV4-1 and TRBJ2-1; D perhaps matches TRBD2 (5 bases). The germline V gene encodes CDR1 MGHRA and CDR2 YSYEKL. Trimming pared 2 bases from V and 7 bases from J, leaving 18 bases between. CDR3 size: 16 residues. CDR3 protein: CASSQSRAGRLNEQFF. Written as DNA, the CDR3 is TGCGCCAGCAGCCAATCCCGGGCGGGCCGTCTGAATGAGCAGTTCTTC.

CDR3 bases: TGCGCCAGCAGTCCCTCCGGGGGGGCGCTCATCTATGGCTACACCTTC. Its translation: CASSPSGGALIYGYTF. This sequence joins TRBV10-2 and TRBJ1-2; tentatively, D is TRBD1 (6 bases). The germline gives CDR1 WSHSY, CDR2 SAAADI. Trimming pared 5 bases from V and 4 bases from J, leaving 20 bases between. The CDR3 has 16 residues.

The chain uses TRBV18 and TRBJ2-5; D might be TRBD1 (6 bases). The CDR3 sequence is 14 residues long. The ends were cut back, 6 bases at V and 5 bases at J, with 16 bases in the middle. The germline V gene encodes CDR1 KGHSH and CDR2 LQKENI. CDR3 in amino acids: CASSSTTGLETQYF. The DNA of the CDR3 is TGTGCCAGCTCGTCAACGACAGGATTGGAGACCCAGTACTTC.

V usage is TRBV11-2 and J usage is TRBJ2-3; TRBD2 aligns across 7 bases. The CDR3 length is 16 residues. The germline gives CDR1 SGHAT, CDR2 FQNNGV. The trim removed 1 base at V and 5 bases at J, leaving 9 bases unmatched. CDR3 DNA sequence: TGTGCCAGCAGCTTAGTCCCAGCGGGGCGAGGAGATACGCAGTATTTT. Translation: CASSLVPAGRGDTQYF.

The chain combines TRBV18 with TRBJ1-2; D is unclear. The CDR3 loop spans 16 amino acids. Germline V gene lookup returns CDR1 KGHSH and CDR2 LQKENI. The V end was cut by 2 bases, the J end by 5 bases, with 18 bases between. The CDR3 nucleotides are TGTGCCAGCTCACCAGGCCTAGGCAGCCGGGGATATGGCTACACCTTC. Protein product: CASSPGLGSRGYGYTF.

The V and J genes are TRBV7-2 and TRBJ2-7; maybe TRBD1 (5 bases). The germline V gene has CDR1 SGHTA and CDR2 FQGNSA. CDR3 length: 14 amino acids. V gave up 5 bases and J gave up 5 bases, with 16 bases separating them. The DNA of the CDR3 is TGTGCCAGCAGCGTGTTTCAGGGTCTCAACGAGCAGTACTTC. This sequence encodes CASSVFQGLNEQYF.

The DNA for the CDR3 is TGTGCCATCAGTCTAGCGGGAGGATGGAATGAGCAGTTCTTC. This gives the protein CAISLAGGWNEQFF. This sequence joins TRBV10-3 and TRBJ2-1, with TRBD2 matching over 11 bases. CDR3 size: 14 residues. The V segment lost 5 bases and the J segment 7 bases; nucleotides outside the gene matches: 4. Germline lookup yields CDR1 ENHRY and CDR2 SYGVKD.